By share of the sample, the clone carrying this TCR beta chain is medium-sized (0.01 to 0.1%). As yet, its antigen is unknown. This sample was taken from a study of metastatic and nonmetastatic thyroid tumors. Study conclusions and caveats: Significantly greater TCR beta diversity was reportedly found in malignant thyroid tumors than in benign nodules (in blood and tumor).

The V gene's germline CDR1 is SGDLS and CDR2 YYNGEE. The V gene end was trimmed by 3 bases and the J gene end by 8 bases; junction bases not matched to a gene: 5. CDR3 size: 15 residues. TCRdb used MiXCR to call clones anew from the PCR reads. The repertoire has more than 25,000 clones, about a quarter of them found once; the top ten carry 5.5% to 7%. Every patient underwent thyroid surgery untreated. The sequence was obtained from a female donor with papillary thyroid cancer or a benign thyroid nodule (not recorded which). Some clones in this sample may be carry-over from other donors' samples. The sequencing input was blood. J is TRBJ2-1 and V is TRBV9, with 13 bases that match TRBD2. The DNA of the CDR3 is TGTGCCAGCAGCGCAGGGGGACTAGCGGGACATGAGCAGTTCTTC. This codes for CASSAGGLAGHEQFF.